This entry features one T cell receptor (beta chain) sequence. The V end lost 3 bases, the J end lost 0 bases, and 8 bases lay between the germline ends. The CDR3 is 14 amino acids. TCR libraries were built from 450 to 650 ng of total RNA by linear amplification. MiXCR was run by TCRdb on the reads, yielding one entry per CDR3 protein. The sample lists roughly 200,000 distinct CDR3 sequences, 74% seen once, with about 2.4% in the top ten. This sample is drawn from a study of healthy donors' naive CD4 and CD8 T cells. The sequence derives from a pool of human donors in good health; the sample pools cells from several healthy donors. The material sequenced was naive CD4+ and CD8+ T cells sorted from blood, pooled from several donors. The chain combines TRBV12-3 or TRBV12-4 with TRBJ2-5; weak D call: TRBD2 (5 bases). CDR3 nucleotide sequence: TGTGCCAGCAGTTTCTCCGGGAACCAAGAGACCCAGTACTTC. It specifies CASSFSGNQETQYF.